Shown below are 23 T cell receptor beta chains from a single sample sequenced in a study of T-cell memory formation after mild COVID-19. TCRdb fed the 5' RACE reads into MiXCR, producing one record per CDR3 protein. The sample has a few hundred thousand distinct CDR3 sequences, 16% seen once. The sequenced material came from PBMCs or a T cell subset sorted from them (not recorded which). Source of these receptors: a man younger than 35 who had mild COVID-19 (a few samples of this study predate the infection). Cell type and time point are not known.

There are a few counts of this clonotype. The CDR3 protein is CASSQERSGHEQYV. CDR3 coding DNA: TGTGCCAGCAGCCAAGAACGGTCCGGGCACGAGCAGTACGTC. The chain recombines TRBV4-2 with TRBJ2-7; the D is unclear. CDR3 length: 14 amino acids. Germline-derived CDR1 and CDR2 are LGHNA and YNFKEQ. Trimming took 0 bases from V and 5 from J, leaving 11 bases between them.

This clonotype was detected only a few times. The chain links TRBV24-1 to TRBJ2-1, with 7 positions matching TRBD2. Germline V gene data show CDR1 as KGHDR and CDR2 as SFDVKD. The CDR3 is 16 amino acids. V dropped 4 bases and J dropped 0; count of bases not matched to a gene: 5. The CDR3 spells CATSDPSGSSYNEQFF. CDR3 bases: TGTGCCACCAGTGACCCTAGCGGAAGCTCCTACAATGAGCAGTTCTTC.

In this sample, this clonotype turned up a few times. The chain has TRBV10-3 and TRBJ2-7; possibly TRBD2 for D (5 bases). The CDR3 has 12 amino acids. Germline V gene sequence: CDR1 ENHRY, CDR2 SYGVKD. Trimming took off 8 bases at V and 9 bases at J, with 17 bases between the two ends. The CDR3 loop is CAIEGDEPGQYF. The DNA of the CDR3 is TGTGCCATCGAGGGCGACGAGCCCGGGCAGTACTTC.

Here the CDR3 reads CSASPGQGYNEQFF. The CDR3 bases are TGCAGTGCTAGCCCGGGACAGGGCTACAATGAGCAGTTCTTC. This chain connects TRBV20-1 to TRBJ2-1; TRBD1 agrees at 9 bases. The trim removed 3 bases at V and 3 bases at J, leaving 3 bases unmatched. There are 14 residues in the CDR3. CDR1 is DFQATT and CDR2 is SNEGSKA in the germline V gene (reference sequence).

This clonotype was observed a few times. This sequence joins TRBV5-1 and TRBJ2-3; TRBD1 or TRBD2 may be the D gene (5 bases each). V was shortened by 6 bases and J by 0 bases, with 14 bases between the two germline ends. Germline lookup yields CDR1 SGHRS and CDR2 YFSETQ. CDR3 length equals 15 residues. DNA for the CDR3: TGCGCCAGCATCCCGGGACGGATGAGCACAGATACGCAGTATTTT. Amino acid sequence: CASIPGRMSTDTQYF.

Many counts were recorded for this clonotype. The chain has TRBV7-2 and TRBJ1-2; TRBD1 matches 11 bases. The CDR3 runs to 14 residues. The ends lost 3 bases at V and 4 bases at J; junction bases unmatched: 1. CDR1 is SGHTA, CDR2 FQGNSA, per germline. The DNA of the CDR3 is TGTGCCAGCAGCTTCGGGACAGGGGGCTATGGCTACACCTTC. Residues: CASSFGTGGYGYTF.

This clonotype showed up just a few times. The V gene is TRBV3-1, the J gene TRBJ1-5; D gene ambiguous. Trimming took 0 bases from V and 5 from J, leaving 11 bases between them. This CDR3 contains 15 residues. Germline CDR1 reads LGHDT; CDR2 reads YNNKEL (reference sequence). CDR3 loop: CASSQDTGRYQPQHF. CDR3 coding DNA: TGTGCCAGCAGCCAAGATACCGGGCGGTATCAGCCCCAGCATTTT.

The V gene is TRBV9, the J gene TRBJ2-2, with TRBD1 matching over 8 bases. Trimming removed 3 bases from V and 2 bases from J; junction bases left unmatched: 6. This CDR3 contains 16 residues. Per germline, CDR1 SGDLS and CDR2 YYNGEE. CDR3 bases: TGTGCCAGCAGCGCCTGGGGACAGGTTAACACCGGGGAGCTGTTTTTT. It codes for CASSAWGQVNTGELFF.

This chain connects TRBV5-1 to TRBJ2-1, with a possible D match to TRBD2 (5 bases). The CDR3 covers 14 residues. V shed 0 bases and J shed 6 bases, with 10 bases lying between them. The germline V gene has CDR1 SGHRS and CDR2 YFSETQ. CDR3 sequence reads: CASSLVGGPNEQFF. In DNA form, the CDR3 reads TGCGCCAGCAGCTTGGTCGGAGGCCCCAATGAGCAGTTCTTC.

In its sample, this clonotype was seen a few times. This may be a read error, as it is one base from a much larger clone. The chain carries TRBV7-9 and TRBJ2-1; no reliable D call. V gave up 3 bases and J gave up 8 bases, with 5 bases separating them. The CDR3 spans 11 residues. CDR1 SEHNR and CDR2 FQNEAQ come from the germline V gene (reference sequence). CDR3 coding DNA: TGTGCCAGCAGCTTGGGCGATGAGCAGTTCTTC. Protein product: CASSLGDEQFF.

This chain joins TRBV5-1 and TRBJ1-6, with 8 positions matching TRBD1. CDR1 is SGHRS, CDR2 YFSETQ, per germline. V was pared by 1 base and J by 8 bases, with 2 bases of the junction left unmatched. The CDR3 has 14 residues. CDR3 sequence reads: CASSLLDRDSPLHF. The CDR3 DNA reads as TGCGCCAGCAGCTTGCTGGACAGGGATTCACCCCTCCACTTT.

V and J are TRBV9 and TRBJ2-2; tentative D call: TRBD1 (5 bases). Germline loops: CDR1 SGDLS, CDR2 YYNGEE. Deletions cut 1 base from V and 6 bases from J, with 10 bases between. There are 14 residues in the CDR3. CDR3 DNA: TGTGCCAGCAGCGTACAGGGTCTTGCCGGGGAGCTGTTTTTT. Encoded protein: CASSVQGLAGELFF.

The chain is built from TRBV6-6 and TRBJ1-6, with TRBD1 matching 8 bases. The germline V gene has CDR1 MNHNY and CDR2 SVGAGI (reference sequence). The CDR3 has 17 amino acids. V trimming: 8 bases; J trimming: 2 bases; junction bases outside the gene matches: 11. The CDR3 coding sequence is TGTGCCAGCGATTTCGGGGACAGGCCCGCCTATAATTCACCCCTCCACTTT. This codes for CASDFGDRPAYNSPLHF.

This chain joins TRBV4-2 and TRBJ2-2; D uncertain. The CDR3 contains 11 residues. Trimming took off 0 bases at V and 10 bases at J, with 3 bases between the two ends. Germline V gene lookup returns CDR1 LGHNA and CDR2 YNFKEQ. The CDR3: CASSQDKELFF. CDR3 nucleotide sequence: TGTGCCAGCAGCCAAGATAAGGAGCTGTTTTTT.

The DNA for the CDR3 is TGTGCCAGCAGCTTTCTAGGGCTTACAGATACGCAGTATTTT. Amino acid sequence: CASSFLGLTDTQYF. The chain recombines TRBV7-9 with TRBJ2-3, with unresolved D. Germline V gene lookup returns CDR1 SEHNR and CDR2 FQNEAQ (reference sequence). The V and J ends lost 3 bases and 3 bases respectively, with 10 bases between them. The CDR3 is made up of 14 amino acids. Combining the CDR3 with reference TRBV7-9 and TRBJ2-3 gives the whole variable domain DTGVSQNPRHKITKRGQNVTFRCDPISEHNRLYWYRQTLGQGPEFLTYFQNEAQLEKSRLLSDRFSAERPKGSFSTLEIQRTEQGDSAMYLCASSFLGLTDTQYFGPGTRLTVL.

This clonotype was counted only a few times. This sequence joins TRBV20-1 and TRBJ2-7, with D possibly matching TRBD2 (6 bases). Between the trimmed V and J ends, which lost 3 bases and 3 bases, there was a span of 6 bases. The germline V gene encodes CDR1 DFQATT and CDR2 SNEGSKA (reference sequence). This CDR3 spans 11 amino acids. In DNA, the CDR3 is TGCAGTGCTAGGGGGGGCTACGAGCAGTACTTC. It is translated as CSARGGYEQYF.

The gene calls are TRBV7-2 and TRBJ2-3; 10 nucleotides agree with TRBD2. CDR3 length: 16 amino acids. Germline trimming cut 2 bases from V and 3 bases from J; bases unmatched to any gene: 5. From germline, CDR1 is SGHTA and CDR2 FQGNSA. CDR3 DNA sequence: TGTGCCAGCAGCTTAAAGGTGGGACTAGCGACAGATACGCAGTATTTT. This gives the protein CASSLKVGLATDTQYF.

V gene TRBV7-9 combines with J gene TRBJ2-7, with D perhaps TRBD1 or TRBD2 (6 bases each). In germline, CDR1 is SEHNR, CDR2 FQNEAQ (reference sequence). This CDR3 spans 15 amino acids. Trimming removed 2 bases from V and 6 bases from J, with 17 bases in between. CDR3 DNA: TGTGCCAGCAGCTTATGGGGGGCTCGCAACGGCGAGCAGTACTTC. Amino acid sequence: CASSLWGARNGEQYF.

This clonotype was counted a few times. This sequence joins TRBV6-6 and TRBJ2-3, with 8 bases identical to TRBD2. The CDR3 length is 13 residues. Per the germline V gene, CDR1 is MNHNY and CDR2 is SVGAGI (reference sequence). V trimming: 7 bases; J trimming: 4 bases; junction bases outside the gene matches: 4. DNA for the CDR3: TGTGCCAGCATTCGGGGGGGATCAGATACGCAGTATTTT. Translation: CASIRGGSDTQYF.

The rearrangement joins TRBV4-3 to TRBJ2-5; 8 bases map to TRBD2. CDR1 is LGHNA and CDR2 is YSLEER in the germline V gene. The CDR3 runs 13 residues. The junction had 6 bases not matched to a gene; V was cut back by 5 bases and J by 7 bases. CDR3 in DNA: TGCGCCAGCAGCACCTCCAGCGGGGGGACCCAGTACTTC. It is translated as CASSTSSGGTQYF.

This chain uses TRBV4-1 with TRBJ1-4; D uncertain. The CDR3 totals 19 residues. Per the germline V gene, CDR1 is MGHRA and CDR2 is YSYEKL. Between the trimmed V and J ends, which lost 1 base and 7 bases, there was a span of 25 bases. For the CDR3, the DNA is TGCGCCAGCAGCCAAGGTTTAGTGGATATCCGGGGAGGAGGTGAAAAACTGTTTTTT. It yields the protein CASSQGLVDIRGGGEKLFF.

This clonotype showed up just a few times. This chain links TRBV12-3 or TRBV12-4 with TRBJ2-7, with D perhaps matching TRBD1 (8 bases). The CDR3 loop spans 13 amino acids. Trimming cost V 5 bases and J 7 bases, with 15 bases left between them. The DNA for the CDR3 is TGTGCCAGCAGTGTCCACAGGGGGGGGGAGCAGTACGTC. This gives the protein CASSVHRGGEQYV.

This clonotype was recorded a few times. The chain couples TRBV4-1 to TRBJ2-5, with D maybe TRBD2 (5 bases). With 0 bases removed from V and 5 bases from J, the gap between germline ends came to 10 bases. This CDR3 region has 14 residues. Germline V gives CDR1 MGHRA, CDR2 YSYEKL. CDR3 sequence (DNA): TGCGCCAGCAGCCAAGATCCGGGGTCGGAGACCCAGTACTTC. It codes for CASSQDPGSETQYF.